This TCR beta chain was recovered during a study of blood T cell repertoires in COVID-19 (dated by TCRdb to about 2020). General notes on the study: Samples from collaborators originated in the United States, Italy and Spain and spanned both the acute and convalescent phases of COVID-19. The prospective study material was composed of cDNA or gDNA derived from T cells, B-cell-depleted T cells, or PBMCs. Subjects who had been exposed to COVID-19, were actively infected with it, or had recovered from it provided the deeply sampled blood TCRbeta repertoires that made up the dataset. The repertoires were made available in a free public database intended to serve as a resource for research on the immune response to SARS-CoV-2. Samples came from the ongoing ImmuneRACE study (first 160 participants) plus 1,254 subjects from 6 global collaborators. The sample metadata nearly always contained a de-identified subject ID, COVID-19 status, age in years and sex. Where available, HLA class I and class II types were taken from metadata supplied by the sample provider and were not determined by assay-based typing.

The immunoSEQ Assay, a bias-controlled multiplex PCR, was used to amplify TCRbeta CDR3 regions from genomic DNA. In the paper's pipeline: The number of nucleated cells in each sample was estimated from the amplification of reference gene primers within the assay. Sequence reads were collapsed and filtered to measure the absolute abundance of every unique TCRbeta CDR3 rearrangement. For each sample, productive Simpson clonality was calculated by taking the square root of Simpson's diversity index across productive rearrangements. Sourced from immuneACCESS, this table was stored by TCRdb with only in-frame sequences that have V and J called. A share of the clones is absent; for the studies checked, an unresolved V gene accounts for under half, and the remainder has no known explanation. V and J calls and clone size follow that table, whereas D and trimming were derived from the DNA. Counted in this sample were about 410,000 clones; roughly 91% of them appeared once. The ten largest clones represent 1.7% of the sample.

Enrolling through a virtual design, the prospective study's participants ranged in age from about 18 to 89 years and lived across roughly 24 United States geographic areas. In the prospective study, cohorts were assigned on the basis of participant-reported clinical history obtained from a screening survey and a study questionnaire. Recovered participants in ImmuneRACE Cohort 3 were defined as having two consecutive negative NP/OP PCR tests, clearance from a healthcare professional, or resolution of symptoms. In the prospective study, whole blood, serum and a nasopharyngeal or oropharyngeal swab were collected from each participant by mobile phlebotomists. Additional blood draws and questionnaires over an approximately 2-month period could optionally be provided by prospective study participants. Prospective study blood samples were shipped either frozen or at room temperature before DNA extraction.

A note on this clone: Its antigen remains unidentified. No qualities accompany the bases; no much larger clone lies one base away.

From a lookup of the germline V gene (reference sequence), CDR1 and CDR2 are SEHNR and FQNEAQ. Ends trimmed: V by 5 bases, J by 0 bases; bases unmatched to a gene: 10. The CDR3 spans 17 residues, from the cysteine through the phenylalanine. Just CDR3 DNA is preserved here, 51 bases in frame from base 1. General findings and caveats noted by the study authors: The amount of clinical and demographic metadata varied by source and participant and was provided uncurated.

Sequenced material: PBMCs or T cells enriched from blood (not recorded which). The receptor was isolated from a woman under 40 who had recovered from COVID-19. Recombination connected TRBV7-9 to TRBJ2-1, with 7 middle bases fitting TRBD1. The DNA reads TGTGCCAGCAGCACCCAACAGGGGACATACTCCTACAATGAGCAGTTCTTC. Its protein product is CASSTQQGTYSYNEQFF.